This T cell receptor beta chain appears in the sequencing data of a study of blood T cells in healthy people across ages. Through a sample-barcoded 5' primer and a J-beta primer mix, a second PCR was run for roughly 6 to 12 cycles. TCRdb ran MiXCR on the 5' RACE reads and lists one entry per CDR3 protein. The sample lists around 780,000 distinct CDR3 sequences, approximately 53% seen once, with under 30% in the top ten. Study results and caveats: Not knowing donor CMV status may have confounded expanded clonotype changes.

Russia was home to the donors, healthy Caucasian individuals aged roughly 6 to 90. Each donor's blood draw was roughly 10 milliliters of peripheral blood. Concerning this clonotype: What it binds is unknown.

The CDR3 sequence is 11 residues long. V lost 1 base, J lost 7 bases, and 4 bases lay in between. Germline lookup yields CDR1 SGHTA and CDR2 FQGNSA. The sequencing input was blood. The chain joins TRBV7-2 to TRBJ1-2, with D uncertain. This sequence was found in a man aged 35 to 55 in good health. CDR3 DNA: TGTGCCAGCAGCTTAGTCTTTGGCTACACCTTC. This codes for CASSLVFGYTF. The whole variable domain, remainder taken from reference TRBV7-2 and TRBJ1-2, is GAGVSQSPSNKVTEKGKDVELRCDPISGHTALYWYRQSLGQGLEFLIYFQGNSAPDKSGLPSDRFSAERTGGSVSTLTIQRTQQEDSAVYLCASSLVFGYTFGSGTRLTVV.